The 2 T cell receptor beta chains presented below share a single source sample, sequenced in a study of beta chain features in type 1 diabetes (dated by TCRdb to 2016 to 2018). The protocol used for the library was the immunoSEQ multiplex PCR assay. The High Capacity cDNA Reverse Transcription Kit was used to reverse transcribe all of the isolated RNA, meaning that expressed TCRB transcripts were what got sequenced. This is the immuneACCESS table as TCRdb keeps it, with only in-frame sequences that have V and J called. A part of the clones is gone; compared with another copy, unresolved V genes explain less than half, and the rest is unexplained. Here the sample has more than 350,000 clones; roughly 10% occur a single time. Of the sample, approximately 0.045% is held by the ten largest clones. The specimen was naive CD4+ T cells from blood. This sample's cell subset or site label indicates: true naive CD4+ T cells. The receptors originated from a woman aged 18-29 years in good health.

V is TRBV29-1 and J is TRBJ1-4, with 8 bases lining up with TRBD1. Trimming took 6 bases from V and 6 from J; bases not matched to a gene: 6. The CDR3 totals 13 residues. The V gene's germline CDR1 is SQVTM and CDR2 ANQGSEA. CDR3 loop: CSVARGRDEKLFF. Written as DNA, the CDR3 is TGCAGCGTAGCCAGGGGGCGCGATGAAAAACTGTTTTTT.

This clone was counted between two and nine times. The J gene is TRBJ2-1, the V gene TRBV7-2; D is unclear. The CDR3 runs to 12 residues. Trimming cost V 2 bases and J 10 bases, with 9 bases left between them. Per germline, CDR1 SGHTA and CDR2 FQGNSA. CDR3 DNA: TGTGCCAGCAGCTTATTAAGGACCGAGCAGTTCTTC. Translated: CASSLLRTEQFF.